Listed here is a single TCR beta chain. At one end, the junction sequence differs from germline, possibly due to a read error. The data stem from a study of prognosis after radiotherapy for stage I lung cancer. Overall study: The patient group consisted of more than 10 men and over 5 women whose ages spanned about 53 to 84, median around 74 years. The study recorded squamous cell carcinoma in several patients and adenocarcinoma in some twelve.

Two rounds of multiplex PCR amplified TCR beta CDR3 from genomic DNA. For every TRBV and TRBJ gene, a specific primer was used in first-round PCR. One entry per CDR3 protein results from TCRdb running MiXCR on the multiplex PCR reads. The sample gives 15,000 to 20,000 distinct CDR3 sequences, over 25% of which show up once; approximately 23% is in the top ten. This CDR3 spans 17 amino acids. Germline values: CDR1 SGDLS, CDR2 YYNGEE. This chain links TRBV9 with TRBJ1-1; 10 bases match TRBD1. This TCR came from a donor aged 50 or older with non-small cell lung cancer. The sample here was PBMCs, taken before or after stereotactic body radiation therapy (not recorded which). Written as DNA, the CDR3 is TGTGTCAGCAGCGCCGGACAGGGGGTCTCGGTGAACACTGAAGCTTTCTTT. It is translated as CVSSAGQGVSVNTEAFF.